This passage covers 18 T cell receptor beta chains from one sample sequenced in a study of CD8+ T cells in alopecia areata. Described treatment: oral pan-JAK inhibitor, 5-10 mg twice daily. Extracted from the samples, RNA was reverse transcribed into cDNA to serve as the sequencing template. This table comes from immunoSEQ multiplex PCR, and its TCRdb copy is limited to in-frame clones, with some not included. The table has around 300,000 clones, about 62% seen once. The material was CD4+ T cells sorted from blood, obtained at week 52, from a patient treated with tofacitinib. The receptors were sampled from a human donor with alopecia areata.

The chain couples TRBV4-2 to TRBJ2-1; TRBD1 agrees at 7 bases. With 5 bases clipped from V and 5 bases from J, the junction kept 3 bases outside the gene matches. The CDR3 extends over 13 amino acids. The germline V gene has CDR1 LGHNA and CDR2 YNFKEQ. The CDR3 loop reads CASSAQGNNEQFF. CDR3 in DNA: TGTGCCAGCAGCGCACAGGGGAACAATGAGCAGTTCTTC.

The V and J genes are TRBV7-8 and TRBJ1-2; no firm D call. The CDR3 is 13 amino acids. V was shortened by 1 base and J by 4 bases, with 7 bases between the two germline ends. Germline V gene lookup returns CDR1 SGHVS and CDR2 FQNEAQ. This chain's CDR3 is CASSLVPTYGYTF. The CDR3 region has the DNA TGTGCCAGCAGCTTAGTGCCCACCTATGGCTACACCTTC.

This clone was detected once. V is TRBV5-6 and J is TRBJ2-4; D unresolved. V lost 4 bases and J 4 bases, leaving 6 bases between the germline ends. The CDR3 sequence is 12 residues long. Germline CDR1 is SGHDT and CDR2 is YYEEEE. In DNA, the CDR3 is TGTGCCAGCAGCGCCGGGAAAAACATTCAGTACTTC. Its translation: CASSAGKNIQYF.

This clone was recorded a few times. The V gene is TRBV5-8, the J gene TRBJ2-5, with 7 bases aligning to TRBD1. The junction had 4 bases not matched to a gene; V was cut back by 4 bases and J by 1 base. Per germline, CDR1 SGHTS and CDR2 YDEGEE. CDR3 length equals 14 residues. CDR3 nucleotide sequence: TGTGCCAGCAGCCCTACAGGGGCCCAAGAGACCCAGTACTTC. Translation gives CASSPTGAQETQYF.

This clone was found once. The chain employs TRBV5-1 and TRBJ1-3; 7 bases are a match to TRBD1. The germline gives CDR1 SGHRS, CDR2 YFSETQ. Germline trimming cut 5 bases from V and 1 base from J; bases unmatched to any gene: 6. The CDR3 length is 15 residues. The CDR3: CASSQTGMSGNTIYF. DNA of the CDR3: TGCGCCAGCAGTCAGACAGGGATGTCTGGAAACACCATATATTTT.

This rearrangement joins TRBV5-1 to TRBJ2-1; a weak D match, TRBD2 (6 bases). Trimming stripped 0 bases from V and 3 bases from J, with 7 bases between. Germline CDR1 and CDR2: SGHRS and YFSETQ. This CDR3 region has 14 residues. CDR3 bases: TGCGCCAGCAGCTTGGGCGGGGACTACAATGAGCAGTTCTTC. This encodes CASSLGGDYNEQFF.

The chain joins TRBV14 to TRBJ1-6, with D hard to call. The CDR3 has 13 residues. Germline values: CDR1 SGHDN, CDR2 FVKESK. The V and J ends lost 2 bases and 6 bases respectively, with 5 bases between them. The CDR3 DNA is TGTGCCAGCAGCCAAAGGGTTAATTCACCCCTCCACTTT. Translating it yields CASSQRVNSPLHF. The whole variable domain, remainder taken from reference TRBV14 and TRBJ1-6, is EAGVTQFPSHSVIEKGQTVTLRCDPISGHDNLYWYRRVMGKEIKFLLHFVKESKQDESGMPNNRFLAERTGGTYSTLKVQPAELEDSGVYFCASSQRVNSPLHFGNGTRLTVT.

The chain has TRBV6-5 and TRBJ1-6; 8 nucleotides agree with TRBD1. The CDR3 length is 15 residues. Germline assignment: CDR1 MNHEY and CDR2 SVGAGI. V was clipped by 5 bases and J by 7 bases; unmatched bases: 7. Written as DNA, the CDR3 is TGTGCCAGCAGTAGGACAGGGTCGGAAAATTCACCCCTCCACTTT. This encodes CASSRTGSENSPLHF.

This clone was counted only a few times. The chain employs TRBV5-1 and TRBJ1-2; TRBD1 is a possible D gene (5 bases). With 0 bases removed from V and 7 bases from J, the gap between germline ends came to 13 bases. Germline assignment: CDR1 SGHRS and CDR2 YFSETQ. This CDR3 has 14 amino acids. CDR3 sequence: CASSLAGRDAGYTF. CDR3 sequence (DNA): TGCGCCAGCAGCTTGGCCGGCAGGGATGCTGGCTACACCTTC.

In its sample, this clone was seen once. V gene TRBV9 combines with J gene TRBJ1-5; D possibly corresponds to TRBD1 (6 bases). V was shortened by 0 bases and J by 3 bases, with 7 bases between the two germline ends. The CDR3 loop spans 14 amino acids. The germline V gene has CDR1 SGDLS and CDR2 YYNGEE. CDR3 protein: CASSVEGDNQPQHF. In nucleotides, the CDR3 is TGTGCCAGCAGCGTAGAGGGGGACAATCAGCCCCAGCATTTT.

For the CDR3, the DNA is TGCAGCGGGAGTGGAGCGGGGGCCTACAATGAGCAGTTCTTC. Translated, it gives CSGSGAGAYNEQFF. This sequence joins TRBV29-1 and TRBJ2-1; 8 bases match TRBD2. V shed 7 bases and J 2 bases; nucleotides not matched to a gene: 7. The CDR3 is 14 amino acids. CDR1 is SQVTM and CDR2 is ANQGSEA in the germline V gene.

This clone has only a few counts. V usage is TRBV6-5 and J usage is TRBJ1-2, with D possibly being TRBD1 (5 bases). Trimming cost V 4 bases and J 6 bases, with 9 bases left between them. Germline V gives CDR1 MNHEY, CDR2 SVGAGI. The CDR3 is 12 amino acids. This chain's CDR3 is CASSSVRDGYTF. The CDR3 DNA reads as TGTGCCAGCAGTTCCGTCAGGGATGGCTACACCTTC.

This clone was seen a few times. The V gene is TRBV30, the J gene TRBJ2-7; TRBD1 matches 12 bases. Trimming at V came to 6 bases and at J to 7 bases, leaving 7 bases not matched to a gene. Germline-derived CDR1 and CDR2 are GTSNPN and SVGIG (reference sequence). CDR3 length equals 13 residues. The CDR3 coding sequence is TGTGCCTGTGTGGGACAGGGGGCCCCAGAGCAGTACTTC. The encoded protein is CACVGQGAPEQYF. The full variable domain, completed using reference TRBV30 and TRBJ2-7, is SQTIHQWPATLVQPVGSPLSLECTVEGTSNPNLYWYRQAAGRGLQLLFYSVGIGQISSEVPQNLSASRPQDRQFILSSKKLLLSDSGFYLCACVGQGAPEQYFGPGTRLTVT.

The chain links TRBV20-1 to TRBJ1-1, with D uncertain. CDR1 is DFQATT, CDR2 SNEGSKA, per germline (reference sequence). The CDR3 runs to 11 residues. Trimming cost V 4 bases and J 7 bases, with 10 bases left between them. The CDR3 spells CSATREIEAFF. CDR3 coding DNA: TGCAGTGCTACCCGGGAGATTGAAGCTTTCTTT.

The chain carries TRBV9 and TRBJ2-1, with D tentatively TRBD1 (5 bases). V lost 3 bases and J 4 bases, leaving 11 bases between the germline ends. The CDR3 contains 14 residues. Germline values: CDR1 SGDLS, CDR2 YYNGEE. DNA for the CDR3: TGTGCCAGCAGCGCCACGTCAGGGTACAATGAGCAGTTCTTC. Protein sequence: CASSATSGYNEQFF.

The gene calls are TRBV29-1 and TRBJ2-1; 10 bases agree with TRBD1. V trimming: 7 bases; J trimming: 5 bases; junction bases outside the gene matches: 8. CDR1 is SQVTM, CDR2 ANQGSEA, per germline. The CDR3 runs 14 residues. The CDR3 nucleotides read TGCAGCGGCGGGGTCGGGACAGGGGACAATGAGCAGTTCTTC. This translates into CSGGVGTGDNEQFF.

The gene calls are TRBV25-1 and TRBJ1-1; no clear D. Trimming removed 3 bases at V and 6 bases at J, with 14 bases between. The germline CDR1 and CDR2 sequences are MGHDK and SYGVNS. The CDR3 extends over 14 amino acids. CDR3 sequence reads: CASSDQVPAAEAFF. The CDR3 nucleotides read TGTGCCAGCAGTGATCAAGTCCCCGCCGCTGAAGCTTTCTTT.

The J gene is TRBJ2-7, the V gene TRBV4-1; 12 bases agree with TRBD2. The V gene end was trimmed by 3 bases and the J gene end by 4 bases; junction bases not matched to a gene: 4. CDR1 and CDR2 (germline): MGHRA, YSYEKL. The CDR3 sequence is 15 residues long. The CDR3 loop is CASSQLAGGRYEQYF. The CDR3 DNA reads TGCGCCAGCAGCCAGCTAGCGGGGGGGCGATACGAGCAGTACTTC.